The 26 T cell receptor beta chains below all came from one sample that was sequenced in a study of human versus mouse CDR3 diversity and MHC coevolution. Assay: immunoSEQ multiplex PCR; the TCRdb copy retains only in-frame clones and omits some. This table holds over 60,000 clones, around 92% found once. The sequencing input was naive CD4+ T cells from blood. Subset here: CD45RO-negative CD62L-positive naive CD4 T cells. These receptors all come from a person aged 30-69 years in good health.

About this clone itself: At one end, the junction sequence differs from germline, possibly due to a read error. Other DNA variants within this sample encode the same CDR3. The chain combines TRBV30 with TRBJ1-6; 7 nucleotides match TRBD1. The CDR3 has 14 residues. CDR1 GTSNPN and CDR2 SVGIG come from the germline V gene (reference sequence). For the CDR3, the DNA is TGCGCCTGGAGTGTTCAGGGGGAAAGGTCACCCCTCCACTTT. Protein: CAWSVQGERSPLHF.

V gene TRBV6-5 combines with J gene TRBJ2-2; 12 positions agree with TRBD2. In germline, CDR1 is MNHEY, CDR2 SVGAGI. V dropped 4 bases and J dropped 6; count of bases not matched to a gene: 3. This CDR3 contains 15 residues. As DNA, the CDR3 is TGTGCCAGCAGTTCTAGCGGGGGGGCTGCCGGGGAGCTGTTTTTT. Its translation is CASSSSGGAAGELFF.

The chain uses TRBV2 and TRBJ2-7; TRBD1 aligns across 11 bases. Trimming removed 6 bases from V and 2 bases from J; junction bases left unmatched: 6. This CDR3 region has 15 residues. Germline V gives CDR1 SNHLY, CDR2 FYNNEI. For the CDR3, the DNA is TGTGCCAGCAGCACCGGGACAGGGGGACCCTACGAGCAGTACTTC. Its translation: CASSTGTGGPYEQYF.

The V gene is TRBV25-1, the J gene TRBJ1-1; 10 bases map to TRBD1. V lost 8 bases to trimming and J lost 5 bases; unmatched junction nucleotides: 8. There are 14 residues in the CDR3. The germline gives CDR1 MGHDK, CDR2 SYGVNS. DNA for the CDR3: TGTGCCAGCTGGGGACAGGGGCGGTGGACTGAAGCTTTCTTT. Residues: CASWGQGRWTEAFF. Combining the CDR3 with reference TRBV25-1 and TRBJ1-1 gives the whole variable domain EADIYQTPRYLVIGTGKKITLECSQTMGHDKMYWYQQDPGMELHLIHYSYGVNSTEKGDLSSESTVSRIRTEHFPLTLESARPSHTSQYLCASWGQGRWTEAFFGQGTRLTVV.

V is TRBV29-1 and J is TRBJ2-3; no reliable D call. The CDR3 has 14 residues. V was cut by 1 base and J by 2 bases, with 10 bases left in between. Germline loops: CDR1 SQVTM, CDR2 ANQGSEA. CDR3 amino acids: CSVEAPSPTDTQYF. The CDR3 region has the DNA TGCAGCGTTGAAGCACCTAGTCCCACAGATACGCAGTATTTT.

The chain uses TRBV6-5 and TRBJ2-1, with 11 bases lining up with TRBD1. From germline, CDR1 is MNHEY and CDR2 SVGAGI. The CDR3 is 15 amino acids. The V segment lost 5 bases and the J segment 6 bases; nucleotides outside the gene matches: 6. In nucleotides, the CDR3 is TGTGCCAGCAGTCAACCGGGACAGGGGGGCAATGAGCAGTTCTTC. It translates to CASSQPGQGGNEQFF.

V and J are TRBV5-5 and TRBJ1-6, with D possibly TRBD1 on 5 matching bases. The V end lost 4 bases, the J end lost 10 bases, and 18 bases lay between the germline ends. The CDR3 is 15 amino acids. Germline V gene lookup returns CDR1 SGHKS and CDR2 YYEKEE (reference sequence). The CDR3 protein is CASSVPPGELSPLHF. Here the CDR3 DNA reads TGTGCCAGCAGCGTGCCCCCGGGGGAGCTCTCACCCCTCCACTTT.

The rearrangement links TRBV6-1 to TRBJ1-1, with D perhaps matching TRBD1 (5 bases). The V end lost 1 base, the J end lost 6 bases, and 18 bases lay between the germline ends. The length of the CDR3 is 16 residues. The germline V gene has CDR1 MNHNS and CDR2 SASEGT. CDR3 amino acids: CASSEVVGGFVPEAFF. CDR3 sequence (DNA): TGTGCCAGCAGTGAAGTGGTGGGGGGTTTTGTCCCTGAAGCTTTCTTT.

V usage is TRBV6-5 and J usage is TRBJ2-3; D not resolved. This CDR3 is built from 15 residues. Trimming shortened V by 1 base and J by 1 base, and 9 bases separated the two germline ends. Germline CDR1 MNHEY, CDR2 SVGAGI. Written as DNA, the CDR3 is TGTGCCAGCAGTTACTGGCTAGGCCGCACAGATACGCAGTATTTT. This gives the protein CASSYWLGRTDTQYF.

This clone appeared once. The chain joins TRBV19 to TRBJ2-2, with TRBD1 as a possible D gene (6 bases). Trimming pared 3 bases from V and 0 bases from J, leaving 8 bases between. CDR1 and CDR2 (germline): LNHDA, SQIVND (reference sequence). There are 15 residues in the CDR3. CDR3 sequence (DNA): TGTGCCAGTAGTATGGACAGAGCGAACACCGGGGAGCTGTTTTTT. Residues: CASSMDRANTGELFF.

The chain links TRBV28 to TRBJ2-1, with 9 bases aligning to TRBD1. Germline CDR1 reads MDHEN; CDR2 reads SYDVKM. The V segment lost 8 bases and the J segment 2 bases; nucleotides outside the gene matches: 4. The CDR3 is 14 amino acids. The CDR3 DNA reads as TGTGCCAGCGGACGACAGGGGGCCTACAATGAGCAGTTCTTC. Encoded protein: CASGRQGAYNEQFF.

This sequence joins TRBV5-1 and TRBJ2-7, with 10 nucleotides matching TRBD1. Germline CDR1 and CDR2: SGHRS and YFSETQ. This CDR3 has 17 amino acids. The J segment lost 3 bases and the V segment lost 0 bases, leaving 9 bases of the junction unmatched. The CDR3 bases are TGCGCCAGCAGCTTGGGCTTTCCGGGACAGGGGATCTACGAGCAGTACTTC. The encoded protein is CASSLGFPGQGIYEQYF.

This rearrangement joins TRBV29-1 to TRBJ2-1, with D possibly matching TRBD2 (5 bases). This CDR3 contains 13 residues. CDR1 is SQVTM, CDR2 ANQGSEA, per germline. Trimming took off 4 bases at V and 8 bases at J, with 15 bases between the two ends. CDR3 residues: CSVARLLADEQFF. CDR3 DNA sequence: TGCAGCGTTGCCAGATTGCTAGCCGATGAGCAGTTCTTC.

The chain links TRBV9 to TRBJ2-1; TRBD2 matches 14 bases. Germline V gene data show CDR1 as SGDLS and CDR2 as YYNGEE. The CDR3 is made up of 16 amino acids. Losses at the gene ends were 3 bases for V and 10 bases for J; bases not matched to a gene: 9. The CDR3 region is CASSAGTSGGSEEQFF. CDR3 nucleotide sequence: TGTGCCAGCAGCGCCGGGACTAGCGGGGGTTCGGAAGAGCAGTTCTTC.

The V call is TRBV7-2, the J call TRBJ2-3, with 8 nucleotides matching TRBD2. CDR3 length: 16 residues. The germline CDR1 and CDR2 sequences are SGHTA and FQGNSA. J lost 0 bases, V lost 9 bases, and 11 bases had no gene match. This chain's CDR3 is CASLPLADASTDTQYF. The CDR3 region has the DNA TGTGCCAGTCTTCCACTAGCGGACGCTAGCACAGATACGCAGTATTTT. Looking up the rest from reference TRBV7-2 and TRBJ2-3 gives the full variable domain: GAGVSQSPSNKVTEKGKDVELRCDPISGHTALYWYRQSLGQGLEFLIYFQGNSAPDKSGLPSDRFSAERTGGSVSTLTIQRTQQEDSAVYLCASLPLADASTDTQYFGPGTRLTVL.

The chain uses TRBV28 and TRBJ2-7; D remains ambiguous. The V gene's germline CDR1 is MDHEN and CDR2 SYDVKM. With 5 bases removed from V and 6 bases from J, the gap between germline ends came to 8 bases. The CDR3 has 11 amino acids. The CDR3, as DNA: TGTGCCAGCAGTCTTCGAGGCGAGCAGTACTTC. Amino acid sequence: CASSLRGEQYF.

This sequence joins TRBV11-2 and TRBJ1-1, with no clear D. There are 14 residues in the CDR3. CDR1 and CDR2 from the germline V gene are SGHAT and FQNNGV. V was shortened by 3 bases and J by 4 bases, with 12 bases between the two germline ends. In nucleotides, the CDR3 is TGTGCCAGCAGCTTGCAGGCTATACTCACTGAAGCTTTCTTT. It codes for CASSLQAILTEAFF. The full variable domain, completed using reference TRBV11-2 and TRBJ1-1, is EAGVAQSPRYKIIEKRQSVAFWCNPISGHATLYWYQQILGQGPKLLIQFQNNGVVDDSQLPKDRFSAERLKGVDSTLKIQPAKLEDSAVYLCASSLQAILTEAFFGQGTRLTVV.

This chain connects TRBV18 to TRBJ2-3, with a possible D match to TRBD1 (7 bases). CDR3 length equals 14 residues. Trimming pared 1 base from V and 7 bases from J, leaving 12 bases between. CDR1 and CDR2 from the germline V gene are KGHSH and LQKENI. CDR3: CASSPQGAGNTQYF. In DNA, the CDR3 is TGTGCCAGCTCACCACAGGGGGCGGGAAATACGCAGTATTTT.

This chain connects TRBV30 to TRBJ2-1; TRBD2 agrees at 11 bases. The V gene end was trimmed by 1 base and the J gene end by 6 bases; junction bases not matched to a gene: 11. The CDR3 runs to 17 residues. In germline, CDR1 is GTSNPN, CDR2 SVGIG (reference sequence). CDR3 in DNA: TGTGCCTGGAGTGGGACTAGCGGGTCACCCCGTACCAATGAGCAGTTCTTC. Translating gives CAWSGTSGSPRTNEQFF.

The chain employs TRBV5-1 and TRBJ2-1; D may be TRBD2 (6 bases). The ends were cut back, 1 base at V and 7 bases at J, with 15 bases in the middle. The germline gives CDR1 SGHRS, CDR2 YFSETQ. The CDR3 has 15 amino acids. The CDR3 DNA reads TGCGCCAGCAGCTTGAGTCTAGCGTGGACGAATGAGCAGTTCTTC. It translates to CASSLSLAWTNEQFF.

This sequence joins TRBV15 and TRBJ1-6; D not certain. The germline V gene encodes CDR1 LNHNV and CDR2 YYDKDF (reference sequence). The CDR3 is 16 amino acids. V gave up 0 bases and J gave up 9 bases, with 15 bases separating them. The CDR3 is CATSRDSVVERSPLHF. The CDR3, as DNA: TGTGCCACCAGCAGAGATTCAGTGGTCGAACGTTCACCCCTCCACTTT.

The genes are TRBV5-1 and TRBJ2-7; D is possibly TRBD1 (6 bases). Deletions cut 4 bases from V and 4 bases from J, with 18 bases between. Germline V gene data show CDR1 as SGHRS and CDR2 as YFSETQ. The CDR3 runs to 15 residues. The CDR3 is CASSLAGTRDYEQYF. CDR3 sequence (DNA): TGCGCCAGCAGCCTAGCCGGGACACGGGATTACGAGCAGTACTTC.

The CDR3: CASSLVGVDYGYTF. In nucleotides, the CDR3 is TGTGCCAGCAGCTTGGTAGGGGTTGACTATGGCTACACCTTC. The J gene is TRBJ1-2, the V gene TRBV5-5; D may be TRBD1 (5 bases). The V end lost 0 bases, the J end lost 3 bases, and 9 bases lay between the germline ends. The germline CDR1 and CDR2 sequences are SGHKS and YYEKEE (reference sequence). There are 14 residues in the CDR3.

The chain is built from TRBV18 and TRBJ1-4, with a weak D call TRBD1 (5 bases). Germline CDR1 KGHSH, CDR2 LQKENI. The CDR3 totals 16 residues. The V end lost 3 bases, the J end lost 7 bases, and 18 bases lay between the germline ends. The CDR3 DNA is TGTGCCAGCTCACCCCAACAGCAGGGATTAGGTGAAAAACTGTTTTTT. The encoded protein is CASSPQQQGLGEKLFF.

The chain carries TRBV5-6 and TRBJ2-1, with D perhaps TRBD2 (5 bases). Deletions cut 4 bases from V and 8 bases from J, with 19 bases between. CDR3 length: 15 amino acids. Germline V gene lookup returns CDR1 SGHDT and CDR2 YYEEEE. In DNA form, the CDR3 reads TGTGCCAGCAGCGCGGGCCTAGGGAGTCAGGATGAGCAGTTCTTC. Translated, it gives CASSAGLGSQDEQFF.

The genes are TRBV5-4 and TRBJ2-5; D call uncertain. From germline, CDR1 is SGHNT and CDR2 YYREEE (reference sequence). CDR3 length: 15 residues. Trimming left V 0 bases short and J 5 bases short, with 14 bases between. CDR3 sequence reads: CASSLEKARSETQYF. Here the CDR3 DNA reads TGTGCCAGCAGCTTGGAGAAGGCTAGAAGTGAGACCCAGTACTTC.